In its sample, the clone carrying this TCR beta chain was seen many times. Its antigen is not known. The CDR3 consists of 16 residues. The germline V gene has CDR1 MDHEN and CDR2 SYDVKM. Trimming at V came to 5 bases and at J to 4 bases, leaving 14 bases not matched to a gene. The sample is drawn from a study of read filtering for tumor transcriptome and immune sequencing. Notes on the study in general: Roughly 80% of IR-seq clonotypes had one read, totaling about 4% of reads; RNA-seq: 74.6% and 44.6%. IR-seq captured clonotypes deeper and more reliably than RNA-seq.

The library was built from roughly 400 ng RNA with molecular barcoded adaptors for alpha/delta and beta/gamma chains. TCRdb processed the reads anew with MiXCR; each CDR3 protein has one entry. The sample yields over 55,000 distinct CDR3 sequences, approximately 13% seen once. The specimen sequenced was a population of CD138-negative cells sorted from bone marrow. The gene calls are TRBV28 and TRBJ2-7; 7 bases fit TRBD2. This TCR was sampled from a donor over 35 with multiple myeloma. CDR3 sequence (DNA): TGTGCCAGCAGTGCCCTTCTTGCGGGAGCTTGGTACGAGCAGTACTTC. Protein product: CASSALLAGAWYEQYF.